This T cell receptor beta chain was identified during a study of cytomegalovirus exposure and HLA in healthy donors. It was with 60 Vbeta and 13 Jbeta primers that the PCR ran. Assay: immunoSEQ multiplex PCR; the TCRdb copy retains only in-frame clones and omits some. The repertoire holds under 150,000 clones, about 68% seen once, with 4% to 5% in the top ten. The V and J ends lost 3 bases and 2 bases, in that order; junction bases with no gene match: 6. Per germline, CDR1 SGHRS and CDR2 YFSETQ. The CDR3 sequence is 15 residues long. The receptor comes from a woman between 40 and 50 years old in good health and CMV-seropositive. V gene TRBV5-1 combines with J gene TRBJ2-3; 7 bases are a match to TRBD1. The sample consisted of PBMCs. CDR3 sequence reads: CASSSFTGVTDTQYF. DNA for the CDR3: TGCGCCAGCAGCTCTTTTACAGGGGTCACAGATACGCAGTATTTT.